Detailed here is one T cell receptor beta chain. Its specificity is unknown. This sample is drawn from a study of T cell repertoires in cytomegalovirus infection. Study summary: Well-studied HLA-B-restricted CMV epitopes were used in the study alongside recently identified HLA-C-restricted ones. The public TCR beta signatures pointed to both CMV infection and matching HLA type.

TCRdb analysed the reads with MiXCR anew, one entry per CDR3 protein. The profile covers approximately 730,000 distinct CDR3 sequences, with 33% appearing a single time and roughly 18% taken by the ten largest. General study results and limits: People with CMV and the relevant HLA were identified by cumulative public TCR beta family frequency. Dominant in the ex vivo response were TCR beta clonotypes restricted by HLA-C and specific for CMV.

The CDR3 consists of 16 residues. The V gene's germline CDR1 is LNHDA and CDR2 SQIVND (reference sequence). V shed 6 bases and J 2 bases; nucleotides not matched to a gene: 10. The starting material was cultured PBMCs, obtained from culture after CMV antigen stimulation. The chain couples TRBV19 to TRBJ2-3; 8 nucleotides match TRBD1. This receptor was taken from a human donor in good health (CMV status not recorded). Some clones in this sample may be carry-over from other donors' samples. CDR3 protein: CASSYWTGIYTDTQYF. CDR3 nucleotide sequence: TGTGCCAGTAGCTACTGGACAGGGATCTACACAGATACGCAGTATTTT.